These T cell receptor beta chains were read from a single sample in a study of blood T cell repertoires in COVID-19. Assay: immunoSEQ multiplex PCR; the TCRdb copy retains only in-frame clones and omits some. The sample records about 250,000 clones, 75% to 90% being singletons. The sequenced material came from PBMCs or T cells enriched from blood (not recorded which). Source of these receptors: a woman in her thirties who had recovered from COVID-19. Each CDR3 is given with its conserved first and last residue. Each record gives: V gene, J gene, clone size, D gene, CDR3 protein, CDR3 DNA. A D gene is named only where the DNA matches it firmly. Size values are once, few and many counts, or a class for expanded clones, and some rows have none.

TRBV11-2,TRBJ2-7,-,-,CASSPPTYEQYF,TGTGCCAGCAGCCCCCCCACCTACGAGCAGTACTTC
TRBV5-1,TRBJ2-7,-,TRBD2,CASSVGLAGAYEQYF,TGCGCCAGCAGCGTGGGACTAGCGGGAGCCTACGAGCAGTACTTC
TRBV11-2,TRBJ2-7,few,TRBD1,CASSSTTGTGPHEQYF,TGTGCCAGCAGCTCCACCACCGGGACAGGGCCCCACGAGCAGTACTTC
TRBV4-2,TRBJ2-1,-,TRBD2,CASSQDGTSGRWEQFF,TGTGCCAGCAGCCAAGATGGGACTAGCGGGAGATGGGAGCAGTTCTTC
TRBV7-6,TRBJ2-7,-,-,CASSLGGTPSYEQYF,TGTGCCAGCAGCTTAGGCGGAACGCCTTCCTACGAGCAGTACTTC
TRBV11-2,TRBJ1-6,-,-,CASSTSGSSYNSPLHF,TGTGCCAGCAGCACCAGCGGGAGCTCCTATAATTCACCCCTCCACTTT
TRBV6-1,TRBJ2-1,-,-,CASSEEITDSYNEQFF,TGTGCCAGCAGTGAAGAAATAACAGATTCCTACAATGAGCAGTTCTTC
TRBV19,TRBJ2-7,once,-,CASTDFAGYEQYF,TGTGCCAGTACGGACTTCGCTGGCTACGAGCAGTACTTC
TRBV2,TRBJ1-1,once,-,CASRGRMGAGNTEAFF,TGTGCCAGCAGAGGAAGAATGGGCGCCGGCAACACTGAAGCTTTCTTT
TRBV28,TRBJ2-3,-,TRBD2,CASSFRLAETDTQYF,TGTGCCAGCAGTTTTAGGCTAGCGGAAACAGATACGCAGTATTTT
TRBV19,TRBJ2-1,-,-,CASSIDLARLINNEQFF,TGTGCCAGTAGTATAGATTTAGCGAGACTTATAAACAATGAGCAGTTCTTC
TRBV6-5,TRBJ2-7,-,TRBD2,CASSRTSGAAYEQYF,TGTGCCAGCAGTCGGACTAGCGGGGCTGCCTACGAGCAGTACTTC
TRBV10-1,TRBJ2-2,-,-,CASSRDRNTGELFF,TGCGCCAGTTCCCGGGATAGGAACACCGGGGAGCTGTTTTTT
TRBV28,TRBJ2-5,-,-,CASSSFSIFGETQYF,TGTGCCAGCAGTTCCTTCTCGATTTTCGGGGAGACCCAGTACTTC
TRBV24-1,TRBJ2-5,-,TRBD1,CATSDPTPGTGTQETQYF,TGTGCCACCAGTGACCCTACCCCCGGGACAGGGACCCAAGAGACCCAGTACTTC